Listed here are 8 T cell receptor beta chains from one sample, sequenced in a study of blood T cells in healthy people across ages. PCR was performed a second time for roughly 7 to 12 cycles using a sample-barcoded 5' primer and a J-beta primer mix. Via MiXCR, TCRdb re-called the 5' RACE reads, giving one row per CDR3 protein. The table shows around 870,000 distinct CDR3 sequences, with less than 35% occurring only once. The sequencing sample was made of blood. These receptors came from a woman of 80 years or more in good health.

This clonotype was counted only a few times. V is TRBV20-1 and J is TRBJ2-3, with a tentative D call TRBD2 (5 bases). In germline, CDR1 is DFQATT, CDR2 SNEGSKA (reference sequence). V was trimmed by 6 bases and J by 0 bases, leaving 22 bases between them. The CDR3 is made up of 17 amino acids. Written as DNA, the CDR3 is TGCAGTGCCGGAGTGAGGAGCGGAATCTCTAGCACAGATACGCAGTATTTT. This gives the protein CSAGVRSGISSTDTQYF.

The chain recombines TRBV18 with TRBJ2-4; D call uncertain. CDR1 is KGHSH, CDR2 LQKENI, per germline. The CDR3 totals 16 residues. Between the trimmed V and J ends, which lost 0 bases and 0 bases, there was a span of 9 bases. The CDR3 DNA sequence: TGTGCCAGCTCACCACCTGCTAACTTAGCCAAAAACATTCAGTACTTC. This codes for CASSPPANLAKNIQYF.

This clonotype was counted between two and nine times. The rearrangement links TRBV14 to TRBJ1-4; TRBD1 agrees at 9 bases. Germline V lookup: CDR1 SGHDN, CDR2 FVKESK. The CDR3 loop spans 16 amino acids. After removal of 1 base from V and 5 bases from J, the junction contained 5 bases not matched to a gene. The CDR3 region is CASSQGAGTGNEKLFF. DNA of the CDR3: TGTGCCAGCAGCCAAGGGGCCGGGACAGGGAATGAAAAACTGTTTTTT.

This clonotype was seen more than once but under ten times. The chain combines TRBV6-5 with TRBJ1-6; no reliable D call. Per germline, CDR1 MNHEY and CDR2 SVGAGI. The length of the CDR3 is 16 residues. Trimming shortened V by 0 bases and J by 1 base, and 7 bases separated the two germline ends. CDR3 protein: CASSYSTGSYNSPLHF. For the CDR3, the DNA is TGTGCCAGCAGTTACTCGACGGGGTCCTATAATTCACCCCTCCACTTT.

In its sample, this clonotype was seen many times. V usage is TRBV18 and J usage is TRBJ2-1; 12 bases agree with TRBD2. The germline gives CDR1 KGHSH, CDR2 LQKENI. The CDR3 spans 18 residues. Trimming at V came to 3 bases and at J to 4 bases, leaving 10 bases not matched to a gene. CDR3 bases: TGTGCCAGCTCACCTATAGAGACTAGCGGGGGAGAATACAATGAGCAGTTCTTC. Its translation is CASSPIETSGGEYNEQFF.

This clonotype appeared many times. The chain employs TRBV15 and TRBJ1-2; 7 bases are a match to TRBD1. Germline V gene data show CDR1 as LNHNV and CDR2 as YYDKDF (reference sequence). CDR3 length: 14 amino acids. After removal of 2 bases from V and 4 bases from J, the junction contained 4 bases not matched to a gene. The CDR3 spells CATSRSGTVYGYTF. As DNA, the CDR3 is TGTGCCACCAGCAGATCCGGGACAGTCTATGGCTACACCTTC.

V gene TRBV4-2 combines with J gene TRBJ2-5, with D hard to call. CDR1 and CDR2 (germline): LGHNA, YNFKEQ. V dropped 0 bases and J dropped 5 bases, with 4 bases sitting between them. This CDR3 is built from 12 residues. CDR3 amino acids: CASSQDMETQYF. CDR3 sequence (DNA): TGTGCCAGCAGCCAAGATATGGAGACCCAGTACTTC.

The chain employs TRBV29-1 and TRBJ2-3; no reliable D call. Trimming shortened V by 3 bases and J by 0 bases, and 7 bases separated the two germline ends. The CDR3 has 13 residues. Germline CDR1 reads SQVTM; CDR2 reads ANQGSEA. CDR3 amino acids: CSVEQSSTDTQYF. CDR3 in DNA: TGCAGCGTTGAGCAGAGCAGCACAGATACGCAGTATTTT.